This is a list of T cell receptor beta chains from one sample in a study of CD8 T cells in Susac syndrome. Using its own MiXCR run on the immunoSEQ multiplex PCR reads, TCRdb lists one record per CDR3 protein. The sample has approximately 200,000 distinct CDR3 sequences; 85% to 95% are singletons. Sequencing was carried out using CD4+ T cells from PBMCs. These receptors were taken from a human donor with multiple sclerosis. Both conserved end residues are part of each CDR3. D genes are given only for firm matches. A clone size is listed for some rows: how often the clone was seen (once, few, many), or a class if it is expanded.

v_gene	j_gene	abundance	d_gene	CDR3aa	CDR3nt
TRBV25-1	TRBJ1-1	NA	NA	CASSLGIRGTEAFF	TGTGCCAGCAGTCTAGGGATAAGAGGCACTGAAGCTTTCTTT
TRBV7-9	TRBJ2-6	NA	NA	CATKNSGANVLTF	TGTGCCACCAAAAACTCTGGGGCCAACGTCCTGACTTTC
TRBV29-1	TRBJ1-5	NA	NA	CSVSRDHNQPQHF	TGCAGCGTTTCCAGGGATCACAATCAGCCCCAGCATTTT
TRBV12-3/TRBV12-4	TRBJ1-1	few	NA	CASSLPGNTEAFF	TGTGCCAGCAGTTTGCCCGGAAACACTGAAGCTTTCTTT
TRBV5-1	TRBJ2-1	NA	NA	CASSQNNEQFF	TGCGCCAGCAGCCAAAACAATGAGCAGTTCTTC
TRBV3-1	TRBJ1-1	NA	TRBD1	CASSHSGGWNTEAFF	TGTGCCAGCAGCCATTCAGGGGGCTGGAACACTGAAGCTTTCTTT
TRBV5-1	TRBJ2-5	NA	NA	CASSWGETQYF	TGCGCCAGCAGCTGGGGAGAGACCCAGTACTTC
TRBV11-2	TRBJ2-3	NA	TRBD2	CASSLRGLAGDTDTQYF	TGTGCCAGCAGCTTAAGGGGACTAGCGGGGGACACAGATACGCAGTATTTT
TRBV29-1	TRBJ2-2	NA	NA	CSVERAGELFF	TGCAGCGTTGAAAGGGCCGGGGAGCTGTTTTTT
TRBV15	TRBJ2-7	NA	TRBD1	CATSRAGQGYEQYF	TGTGCCACCAGCAGAGCCGGACAGGGATACGAGCAGTACTTC
TRBV12-3/TRBV12-4	TRBJ1-1	once	NA	CASSLERSVEAFF	TGTGCCAGCAGTTTGGAACGGTCCGTCGAAGCTTTCTTT
TRBV30	TRBJ2-1	NA	NA	CAWSRAYNEQFF	TGTGCCTGGAGTAGGGCCTACAATGAGCAGTTCTTC
TRBV20-1	TRBJ1-1	once	NA	CSVGSIRTEAFF	TGCAGTGTTGGGTCTATTCGGACTGAAGCTTTCTTT